Following are 25 T cell receptor beta chains from one sample sequenced in a study of shared T cell receptors in the human thymus. Generated by immunoSEQ multiplex PCR, the TCRdb table keeps only in-frame clones and is missing some. The sample records 650,000 to 950,000 clones, 80% to 90% being singletons. These data were also reused for a study on human thymus T cells.

Source material: thymocytes. The receptors originated from a girl under three years old with a congenital heart defect.

The J gene is TRBJ1-6, the V gene TRBV6-5; 9 bases map to TRBD1. The V segment lost 6 bases and the J segment 8 bases; nucleotides outside the gene matches: 8. This CDR3 is built from 15 residues. Germline CDR1 reads MNHEY; CDR2 reads SVGAGI. The CDR3 sequence: CASSLRDREDSPLHF. The CDR3 coding sequence is TGTGCCAGCAGCCTCCGGGACAGGGAGGATTCACCCCTCCACTTT.

The chain has TRBV4-1 and TRBJ2-1; TRBD2 matches at 9 bases. CDR1 and CDR2 from the germline V gene are MGHRA and YSYEKL. CDR3 size: 19 residues. V was pared by 2 bases and J by 4 bases, with 15 bases of the junction left unmatched. The CDR3 sequence is CASSQTSLWGRGGYNEQFF. The CDR3 DNA follows: TGCGCCAGCAGCCAAACCTCTCTGTGGGGGCGGGGGGGGTACAATGAGCAGTTCTTC.

This clone was counted a single time. J is TRBJ2-3 and V is TRBV9, with 10 nucleotides matching TRBD2. The V gene's germline CDR1 is SGDLS and CDR2 YYNGEE. The length of the CDR3 is 17 residues. With 4 bases clipped from V and 2 bases from J, the junction kept 10 bases outside the gene matches. The CDR3 DNA is TGTGCCAGCAGCCGTAGACCAAGCGGGGGGGACACAGATACGCAGTATTTT. Protein: CASSRRPSGGDTDTQYF.

The chain couples TRBV7-6 to TRBJ2-3; TRBD1 agrees at 7 bases. The CDR3 totals 15 residues. With V trimmed by 4 bases and J by 4 bases, 8 bases remained unmatched. Germline V gives CDR1 SGHVS, CDR2 FNYEAQ. CDR3 amino acids: CASSYETGFSDTQYF. DNA of the CDR3: TGTGCCAGCAGCTATGAGACAGGGTTCTCAGATACGCAGTATTTT.

This sequence joins TRBV27 and TRBJ1-6; D is ambiguous. This CDR3 has 14 residues. V dropped 8 bases and J dropped 10 bases, with 18 bases sitting between them. Per the germline V gene, CDR1 is MNHEY and CDR2 is SMNVEV (reference sequence). The CDR3: CASGTIQACSPLHF. CDR3 DNA sequence: TGTGCCAGCGGAACGATCCAGGCGTGCTCACCCCTCCACTTT.

The chain links TRBV5-4 to TRBJ2-3; no clear D gene. The V and J ends lost 4 bases and 1 base respectively, with 16 bases between them. The CDR3 runs to 16 residues. Germline CDR1 SGHNT, CDR2 YYREEE (reference sequence). CDR3 sequence: CASSLGLWPGTDTQYF. The CDR3 DNA reads TGTGCCAGCAGCCTTGGTTTGTGGCCAGGCACAGATACGCAGTATTTT.

This clone has just one count. The V and J genes are TRBV10-3 and TRBJ1-1, with D unclear. The CDR3 covers 14 residues. V gave up 4 bases and J gave up 1 base, with 10 bases separating them. Germline V CDR1 and CDR2: ENHRY, SYGVKD. CDR3 sequence: CAISAEQQNTEAFF. The CDR3 nucleotides read TGTGCCATCAGTGCGGAACAGCAGAACACTGAAGCTTTCTTT.

The chain recombines TRBV7-8 with TRBJ1-1; D not resolved. The CDR3 consists of 13 residues. V shed 2 bases and J shed 11 bases, with 15 bases lying between them. Germline V gives CDR1 SGHVS, CDR2 FQNEAQ. Here the CDR3 DNA reads TGTGCCAGCAGCTTAAACCCCAGATACGGGGCTTTCTTT. This encodes CASSLNPRYGAFF.

The V gene is TRBV28, the J gene TRBJ1-5; 7 bases map to TRBD1. In germline, CDR1 is MDHEN, CDR2 SYDVKM. This CDR3 has 16 residues. The V segment lost 5 bases and the J segment 4 bases; nucleotides outside the gene matches: 11. The CDR3 DNA follows: TGTGCCAGCAGTGAAAGGACCGGGACAGCTAATCAGCCCCAGCATTTT. Protein product: CASSERTGTANQPQHF.

J is TRBJ1-1 and V is TRBV7-9, with a possible D match to TRBD1 (5 bases). The CDR3 is made up of 16 amino acids. CDR1 and CDR2 (germline): SEHNR, FQNEAQ (reference sequence). The V and J ends lost 4 bases and 1 base respectively, with 16 bases between them. The CDR3 sequence: CASSSYNSTGNTEAFF. The CDR3 region has the DNA TGTGCCAGCAGCTCTTATAACTCCACAGGGAACACTGAAGCTTTCTTT.

The rearrangement links TRBV7-2 to TRBJ2-2; TRBD2 matches at 7 bases. Germline CDR1 is SGHTA and CDR2 is FQGNSA. V dropped 2 bases and J dropped 6; count of bases not matched to a gene: 12. This CDR3 is 17 amino acids long. The CDR3 spells CASSLHHPQGGSGELFF. The CDR3 DNA reads as TGTGCCAGCAGCTTACATCACCCCCAGGGAGGGTCCGGGGAGCTGTTTTTT.

J is TRBJ2-7 and V is TRBV28; 10 nucleotides agree with TRBD1. The CDR3 is 15 residues long. V lost 4 bases and J lost 3; bases outside the gene matches: 6. Germline V lookup: CDR1 MDHEN, CDR2 SYDVKM. CDR3 DNA: TGTGCCAGCAGTTCTTCCGGGACAGGGGACTACGAGCAGTACTTC. Amino acids: CASSSSGTGDYEQYF.

The chain carries TRBV5-6 and TRBJ1-4, with D possibly TRBD1 on 5 matching bases. CDR1 is SGHDT and CDR2 is YYEEEE in the germline V gene. The V gene lost 0 bases and the J gene lost 7 bases, with 10 bases spanning the gap. The CDR3 has 14 amino acids. The CDR3 sequence: CASSLACGGEKLFF. The CDR3 DNA sequence: TGTGCCAGCAGCTTGGCGTGCGGGGGTGAAAAACTGTTTTTT. The complete variable domain, with remaining parts taken from reference TRBV5-6 and TRBJ1-4, reads DAGVTQSPTHLIKTRGQQVTLRCSPKSGHDTVSWYQQALGQGPQFIFQYYEEEERQRGNFPDRFSGHQFPNYSSELNVNALLLGDSALYLCASSLACGGEKLFFGSGTQLSVL.

V gene TRBV5-1 combines with J gene TRBJ2-7; 11 bases align to TRBD1. Per the germline V gene, CDR1 is SGHRS and CDR2 is YFSETQ. The CDR3 covers 16 residues. J was trimmed by 2 bases and V by 4 bases; bases with no gene match: 8. The CDR3 spells CASSRTGGTVAYEQYF. CDR3 sequence (DNA): TGCGCCAGCAGCCGGACAGGGGGCACCGTTGCCTACGAGCAGTACTTC.

This clone was counted between two and nine times. The chain recombines TRBV6-6 with TRBJ1-5; D is unresolved. This CDR3 spans 13 amino acids. CDR1 MNHNY and CDR2 SVGAGI come from the germline V gene (reference sequence). V was shortened by 2 bases and J by 5 bases, with 7 bases between the two germline ends. CDR3 bases: TGTGCCAGCAGTTACCGGAGAGATCAGCCCCAGCATTTT. Translated, it gives CASSYRRDQPQHF.

The CDR3 DNA follows: TGCGCCAGCAGCCAAGATTTCTACCGGGGGCCAGCACTAGCGAAGGGCGAGCAGTACTTC. It is translated as CASSQDFYRGPALAKGEQYF. The chain has TRBV4-1 and TRBJ2-7; D might be TRBD2 (7 bases). The germline V gene has CDR1 MGHRA and CDR2 YSYEKL. V gave up 0 bases and J gave up 6 bases, with 30 bases separating them. The length of the CDR3 is 20 residues.

The CDR3 reads CASSFGQINTEAFF. The CDR3 DNA reads as TGTGCCAGCAGCTTTGGACAAATTAACACTGAAGCTTTCTTT. The gene calls are TRBV7-2 and TRBJ1-1, with D possibly TRBD1 on 5 matching bases. The ends were cut back, 3 bases at V and 2 bases at J, with 10 bases in the middle. Germline CDR1 SGHTA, CDR2 FQGNSA. CDR3 size: 14 residues.

This rearrangement joins TRBV9 to TRBJ1-2; TRBD1 might be the D (6 bases). Trimming removed 0 bases from V and 6 bases from J, with 15 bases in between. This CDR3 contains 15 residues. Germline CDR1 reads SGDLS; CDR2 reads YYNGEE. In nucleotides, the CDR3 is TGTGCCAGCAGCGTAGTGGGCAGGGGTATGGATGGCTACACCTTC. Translating gives CASSVVGRGMDGYTF.

This clone was seen more than once but under ten times. The chain couples TRBV29-1 to TRBJ2-3; TRBD2 matches at 11 bases. With V trimmed by 1 base and J by 4 bases, 4 bases remained unmatched. The germline V gene encodes CDR1 SQVTM and CDR2 ANQGSEA. The CDR3 spans 15 residues. The CDR3, as DNA: TGCAGCGTTGAAGGAACTAGCGGGGGCCCAGATACGCAGTATTTT. Protein product: CSVEGTSGGPDTQYF.

The chain uses TRBV6-6 and TRBJ2-7; the match to TRBD1 covers 10 bases. The germline gives CDR1 MNHNY, CDR2 SVGAGI (reference sequence). The CDR3 loop spans 13 amino acids. Unmatched junction bases numbered 4, after V lost 0 bases and J lost 11 bases. The CDR3 region is CASSYSTGGAKYF. DNA for the CDR3: TGTGCCAGCAGTTACTCGACAGGGGGCGCGAAGTACTTC.

The rearrangement uses TRBV18 and TRBJ1-1, with 7 nucleotides matching TRBD1. In germline, CDR1 is KGHSH, CDR2 LQKENI. This CDR3 has 18 amino acids. The trim removed 0 bases at V and 0 bases at J, leaving 10 bases unmatched. CDR3 loop: CASSPPWGQPNLNTEAFF. CDR3 DNA sequence: TGTGCCAGCTCACCACCTTGGGGACAGCCTAACCTGAACACTGAAGCTTTCTTT.

The CDR3 loop reads CASRTGSRKDTEAFF. The CDR3 nucleotides are TGCGCCAGCAGGACCGGGTCAAGGAAGGACACTGAAGCTTTCTTT. The V gene is TRBV5-1, the J gene TRBJ1-1; D remains ambiguous. This CDR3 has 15 amino acids. V shed 5 bases and J shed 3 bases, with 17 bases lying between them. Per the germline V gene, CDR1 is SGHRS and CDR2 is YFSETQ. Looking up the rest from reference TRBV5-1 and TRBJ1-1 gives the full variable domain: KAGVTQTPRYLIKTRGQQVTLSCSPISGHRSVSWYQQTPGQGLQFLFEYFSETQRNKGNFPGRFSGRQFSNSRSEMNVSTLELGDSALYLCASRTGSRKDTEAFFGQGTRLTVV.

The chain links TRBV4-1 to TRBJ1-1; TRBD1 might be the D (5 bases). CDR1 and CDR2 from the germline V gene are MGHRA and YSYEKL. Trimming pared 1 base from V and 5 bases from J, leaving 11 bases between. The CDR3 sequence is 14 residues long. CDR3 coding DNA: TGCGCCAGCAGCCAAGTAAGTGGGGGGACTGAAGCTTTCTTT. It is translated as CASSQVSGGTEAFF.

Here the CDR3 reads CASSHGGTYQETQYF. For the CDR3, the DNA is TGTGCCAGCAGCCATGGGGGGACGTACCAAGAGACCCAGTACTTC. V is TRBV27 and J is TRBJ2-5, with a weak D call TRBD2 (6 bases). Germline values: CDR1 MNHEY, CDR2 SMNVEV (reference sequence). The CDR3 is 15 residues long. Trimming took 6 bases from V and 0 from J, leaving 14 bases between them.

The table lists this clone with a count of one. The chain uses TRBV27 and TRBJ1-1; the D is unclear. The V gene lost 4 bases and the J gene lost 4 bases, with 22 bases spanning the gap. CDR1 is MNHEY, CDR2 SMNVEV, per germline (reference sequence). This CDR3 has 17 amino acids. CDR3 in DNA: TGTGCCAGCAGTTCCCGATGGCCACGGAAAGCGATCACTGAAGCTTTCTTT. The encoded protein is CASSSRWPRKAITEAFF.